The 23 T cell receptor beta chains reported below all come from one sample, sequenced in a study of T cell repertoires in urothelial bladder cancer. TCRdb's copy holds only in-frame clones and misses some; the assay was immunoSEQ multiplex PCR. The table has a few thousand clones, 65% to 80% seen once. Sample: tumor-infiltrating cells from bladder cancer. The receptors originated from a human donor with urothelial carcinoma.

This chain joins TRBV11-3 and TRBJ1-2; a weak D match, TRBD1 (6 bases). The V end was cut by 1 base, the J end by 4 bases, with 10 bases between. The CDR3 totals 14 residues. CDR1 SGHNT and CDR2 YENEEA come from the germline V gene. The CDR3 is CASSLGEGGYGYTF. The DNA for the CDR3 is TGTGCCAGCAGCTTAGGCGAGGGGGGCTATGGCTACACCTTC.

The chain uses TRBV4-3 and TRBJ1-3; D gene ambiguous. This CDR3 has 15 residues. V was pared by 2 bases and J by 0 bases, with 8 bases between. The V gene's germline CDR1 is LGHNA and CDR2 YSLEER. The CDR3 sequence: CASSQSVISGNTIYF. CDR3 DNA: TGCGCCAGCAGCCAATCAGTGATCTCTGGAAACACCATATATTTT.

This chain links TRBV27 with TRBJ2-1, with a weak D call TRBD2 (5 bases). The CDR3 has 14 amino acids. CDR1 MNHEY and CDR2 SMNVEV come from the germline V gene (reference sequence). The ends were cut back, 2 bases at V and 11 bases at J, with 16 bases in the middle. The CDR3 sequence is CASSLTPPGIKQFF. Written as DNA, the CDR3 is TGTGCCAGCAGTTTAACCCCTCCCGGGATAAAGCAGTTCTTC.

The chain uses TRBV19 and TRBJ1-1; D is undetermined. The length of the CDR3 is 16 residues. V lost 7 bases, J lost 4 bases, and 22 bases lay in between. Germline V CDR1 and CDR2: LNHDA, SQIVND (reference sequence). The CDR3 coding sequence is TGTGCCAGTACCCAGCGGGGAAATTGGTCAAGCACTGAAGCTTTCTTT. Amino acids: CASTQRGNWSSTEAFF.

This rearrangement joins TRBV7-8 to TRBJ2-5, with 7 bases aligning to TRBD2. The CDR3 runs to 12 residues. In germline, CDR1 is SGHVS, CDR2 FQNEAQ. With V trimmed by 8 bases and J by 5 bases, 5 bases remained unmatched. The CDR3 here is CASGRARETQYF. The CDR3 bases are TGTGCCAGCGGGAGGGCCCGGGAGACCCAGTACTTC. Looking up the rest from reference TRBV7-8 and TRBJ2-5 gives the full variable domain: GAGVSQSPRYKVAKRGQDVALRCDPISGHVSLFWYQQALGQGPEFLTYFQNEAQLDKSGLPSDRFFAERPEGSVSTLKIQRTQQEDSAVYLCASGRARETQYFGPGTRLLVL.

The chain couples TRBV7-2 to TRBJ2-7; possibly TRBD1 or TRBD2 for D (5 bases each). V lost 0 bases to trimming and J lost 6 bases, with 15 bases between them. Germline CDR1 is SGHTA and CDR2 is FQGNSA. The CDR3 is 15 amino acids. The CDR3 here is CASSLAGRDGGEQYF. CDR3 DNA sequence: TGTGCCAGCAGCTTAGCAGGCAGGGACGGAGGCGAGCAGTACTTC. The whole variable domain, remainder taken from reference TRBV7-2 and TRBJ2-7, is GAGVSQSPSNKVTEKGKDVELRCDPISGHTALYWYRQSLGQGLEFLIYFQGNSAPDKSGLPSDRFSAERTGGSVSTLTIQRTQQEDSAVYLCASSLAGRDGGEQYFGPGTRLTVT.

J is TRBJ2-7 and V is TRBV9; 8 nucleotides match TRBD1. The V segment lost 2 bases and the J segment 5 bases; nucleotides outside the gene matches: 9. This CDR3 comprises 15 residues. Germline values: CDR1 SGDLS, CDR2 YYNGEE. CDR3 protein: CASSVLPGQAHEQYF. CDR3 nucleotide sequence: TGTGCCAGCAGCGTTCTCCCGGGACAGGCGCACGAGCAGTACTTC.

This clone has just a few counts. V and J are TRBV5-1 and TRBJ1-6; TRBD1 matches 8 bases. Germline assignment: CDR1 SGHRS and CDR2 YFSETQ. Trimming removed 4 bases from V and 9 bases from J; junction bases left unmatched: 9. The CDR3 runs to 15 residues. CDR3 coding DNA: TGCGCCAGCAGCGACGGACAGGGTATGAGTTCACCCCTCCACTTT. Protein: CASSDGQGMSSPLHF.

This clone has more than one count but fewer than ten. The chain combines TRBV6-6 with TRBJ1-3; 9 positions agree with TRBD1. In germline, CDR1 is MNHNY, CDR2 SVGAGI (reference sequence). The CDR3 is made up of 15 amino acids. Losses at the gene ends were 5 bases for V and 2 bases for J; bases not matched to a gene: 4. The CDR3 DNA sequence: TGTGCCAGCAGTCCCGGGACAGGGACTGGAAACACCATATATTTT. Translated: CASSPGTGTGNTIYF.

In its sample, this clone was seen once. This chain joins TRBV19 and TRBJ2-1, with 7 bases identical to TRBD1. V lost 4 bases and J lost 8; bases outside the gene matches: 11. The CDR3 is made up of 15 amino acids. Per germline, CDR1 LNHDA and CDR2 SQIVND (reference sequence). The CDR3 spells CASSNLQGMVDEQFF. In DNA, the CDR3 is TGTGCCAGTAGTAACCTACAGGGGATGGTAGATGAGCAGTTCTTC. Full variable domain (missing parts from reference TRBV19 and TRBJ2-1): DGGITQSPKYLFRKEGQNVTLSCEQNLNHDAMYWYRQDPGQGLRLIYYSQIVNDFQKGDIAEGYSVSREKKESFPLTVTSAQKNPTAFYLCASSNLQGMVDEQFFGPGTRLTVL.

In its sample, this clone was seen once. This chain links TRBV9 with TRBJ2-1; tentative D call: TRBD1 (5 bases). Germline lookup yields CDR1 SGDLS and CDR2 YYNGEE. Trimming took off 5 bases at V and 0 bases at J, with 12 bases between the two ends. The CDR3 has 15 residues. CDR3 coding DNA: TGTGCCAGCAGTGTTACAGGCAGCTCCTACAATGAGCAGTTCTTC. The encoded protein is CASSVTGSSYNEQFF.

The J gene is TRBJ2-1, the V gene TRBV25-1; D is uncertain. CDR1 and CDR2 from the germline V gene are MGHDK and SYGVNS. The V and J ends lost 2 bases and 0 bases respectively, with 11 bases between them. CDR3 length: 16 residues. CDR3 residues: CASSEVGSSSYNEQFF. CDR3 coding DNA: TGTGCCAGCAGTGAAGTAGGCTCGAGCTCCTACAATGAGCAGTTCTTC.

The chain links TRBV2 to TRBJ1-5; the D gene is possibly TRBD1 (5 bases). Germline CDR1 reads SNHLY; CDR2 reads FYNNEI. Trimming shortened V by 6 bases and J by 0 bases, and 12 bases separated the two germline ends. The CDR3 extends over 15 amino acids. The CDR3 sequence: CASRDRQYSNQPQHF. CDR3 in DNA: TGTGCCAGCAGAGACCGACAGTATAGCAATCAGCCCCAGCATTTT. Drawing the rest from reference TRBV2 and TRBJ1-5, the complete variable domain is EPEVTQTPSHQVTQMGQEVILRCVPISNHLYFYWYRQILGQKVEFLVSFYNNEISEKSEIFDDQFSVERPDGSNFTLKIRSTKLEDSAMYFCASRDRQYSNQPQHFGDGTRLSIL.

The gene calls are TRBV29-1 and TRBJ1-5; no firm D call. Trimming removed 7 bases from V and 4 bases from J, with 8 bases in between. Germline V gives CDR1 SQVTM, CDR2 ANQGSEA. The CDR3 sequence is 11 residues long. The CDR3: CSGWRNQPQHF. CDR3 in DNA: TGCAGCGGGTGGAGGAATCAGCCCCAGCATTTT.

This chain links TRBV11-3 with TRBJ2-5; 8 bases match TRBD1. Trimming at V came to 5 bases and at J to 3 bases, leaving 5 bases not matched to a gene. The CDR3 spans 14 residues. Germline assignment: CDR1 SGHNT and CDR2 YENEEA. This CDR3 reads CASSTHRGKETQYF. Written as DNA, the CDR3 is TGTGCCAGCAGCACCCACAGGGGGAAAGAGACCCAGTACTTC.

This sequence joins TRBV14 and TRBJ1-1, with D uncertain. V dropped 4 bases and J dropped 3 bases, with 6 bases sitting between them. This CDR3 contains 12 residues. The V gene's germline CDR1 is SGHDN and CDR2 FVKESK. The CDR3 DNA sequence: TGTGCCAGCAGCCGCCTATACACTGAAGCTTTCTTT. Translating gives CASSRLYTEAFF.

The rearrangement joins TRBV6-1 to TRBJ1-1; the D is unclear. The CDR3 is 11 amino acids. Germline-derived CDR1 and CDR2 are MNHNS and SASEGT. V was cut by 6 bases and J by 6 bases, with 8 bases left in between. DNA of the CDR3: TGTGCCAGCAGGAGGCCGGCTGAAGCTTTCTTT. It specifies CASRRPAEAFF.

V is TRBV7-2 and J is TRBJ2-7; D gene ambiguous. The CDR3 has 11 amino acids. Deletions cut 4 bases from V and 6 bases from J, with 7 bases between. Germline lookup yields CDR1 SGHTA and CDR2 FQGNSA. This chain's CDR3 is CASSSPPEQYF. CDR3 sequence (DNA): TGTGCCAGCAGCTCACCCCCCGAGCAGTACTTC.

The genes are TRBV6-9 and TRBJ2-7; possible D gene TRBD1, 5 bases. Germline V CDR1 and CDR2: MNHGY, SVAAGI. V dropped 6 bases and J dropped 0 bases, with 12 bases sitting between them. The CDR3 is 14 amino acids. CDR3 coding DNA: TGTGCCAGCAGCCAGAACAGGCCCTCCTACGAGCAGTACTTC. Amino acids: CASSQNRPSYEQYF.

The V call is TRBV27, the J call TRBJ1-2; D is unclear. Trimming removed 2 bases at V and 4 bases at J, with 17 bases between. Germline V lookup: CDR1 MNHEY, CDR2 SMNVEV (reference sequence). CDR3 length: 16 amino acids. CDR3 bases: TGTGCCAGCAGTTTAGGGAGTCATCACTCCACCTATGGCTACACCTTC. Translated: CASSLGSHHSTYGYTF.

This clone was detected only a few times. J is TRBJ1-5 and V is TRBV7-2; unclear D gene. The germline V gene encodes CDR1 SGHTA and CDR2 FQGNSA. The V and J ends lost 2 bases and 4 bases respectively, with 9 bases between them. The CDR3 runs 14 residues. CDR3 sequence: CASSLRDGNQPQHF. CDR3 DNA: TGTGCCAGCAGCTTACGTGACGGGAATCAGCCCCAGCATTTT.

In its sample, this clone was seen a few times. V and J are TRBV11-3 and TRBJ2-2; D ambiguous. CDR1 SGHNT and CDR2 YENEEA come from the germline V gene. This CDR3 is 14 amino acids long. Trimming shortened V by 3 bases and J by 6 bases, and 11 bases separated the two germline ends. CDR3 nucleotides: TGTGCCAGCAGCTTTCTCCCTGAGGCCGGGGAGCTGTTTTTT. Its protein is CASSFLPEAGELFF. The complete variable domain, with remaining parts taken from reference TRBV11-3 and TRBJ2-2, reads EAGVVQSPRYKIIEKKQPVAFWCNPISGHNTLYWYLQNLGQGPELLIRYENEEAVDDSQLPKDRFSAERLKGVDSTLKIQPAELGDSAVYLCASSFLPEAGELFFGEGSRLTVL.

The V gene is TRBV19, the J gene TRBJ2-6, with 8 positions matching TRBD2. J lost 3 bases, V lost 10 bases, and 11 bases had no gene match. CDR1 and CDR2 from the germline V gene are LNHDA and SQIVND (reference sequence). This CDR3 is built from 16 residues. CDR3 residues: CATRLAAGGGANVLTF. In DNA form, the CDR3 reads TGTGCCACCCGGCTTGCGGCGGGAGGTGGGGCCAACGTCCTGACTTTC.